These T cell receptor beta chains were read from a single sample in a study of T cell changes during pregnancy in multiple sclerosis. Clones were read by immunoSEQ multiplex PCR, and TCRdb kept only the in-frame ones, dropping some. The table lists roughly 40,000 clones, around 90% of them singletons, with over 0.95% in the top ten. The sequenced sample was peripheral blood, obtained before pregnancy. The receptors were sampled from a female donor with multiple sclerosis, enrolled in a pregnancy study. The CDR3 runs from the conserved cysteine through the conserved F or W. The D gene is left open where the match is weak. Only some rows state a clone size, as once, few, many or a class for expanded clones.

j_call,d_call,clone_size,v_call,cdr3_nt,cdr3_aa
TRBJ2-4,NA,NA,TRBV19,TGTGCCAGTAGTATAGGTCAGGCAAAGGGAGACATTCAGTACTTC,CASSIGQAKGDIQYF
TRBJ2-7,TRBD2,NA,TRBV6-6,TGTGCCACGGGACTAGCGGCGTACGAGCAGTACTTC,CATGLAAYEQYF
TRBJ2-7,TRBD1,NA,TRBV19,TGTGCCAGTAGTATACTGACAGGGGCCGACTACGAGCAGTACTTC,CASSILTGADYEQYF
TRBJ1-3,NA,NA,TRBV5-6,TGTGCCAGCAGCTTGGACCAGAGCGGCACCATATATTTT,CASSLDQSGTIYF
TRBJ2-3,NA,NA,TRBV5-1,TGCGCCAGCAGCTTGGGTCTGGGGGCGGGCGGCGCAGATACGCAGTATTTT,CASSLGLGAGGADTQYF
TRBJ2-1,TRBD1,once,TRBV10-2,TGCGCCAGCAGTGTATCTAGACAGGGGCCCTACAATGAGCAGTTCTTC,CASSVSRQGPYNEQFF
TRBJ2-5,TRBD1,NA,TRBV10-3,TGTGCCATCAGTGCTACAGGGGGCGCGGAGACCCAGTACTTC,CAISATGGAETQYF
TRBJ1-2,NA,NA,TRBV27,TGTGCCAGCAGTTTCCAGGGGTCTGACTACACCTTC,CASSFQGSDYTF
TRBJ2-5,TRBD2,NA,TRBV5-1,TGCGCCAGCAACCCTAGCGGGGACCTCCGGGAGACCCAGTACTTC,CASNPSGDLRETQYF
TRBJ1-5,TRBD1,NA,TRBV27,TGTGCCAGCAGTTTCTCGGGACAGGGTCGACAGCCCCAGCATTTT,CASSFSGQGRQPQHF
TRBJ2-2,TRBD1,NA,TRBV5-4,TGTGCCAGCAGCTTGGAGGGGGCATCCGGGGAGCTGTTTTTT,CASSLEGASGELFF
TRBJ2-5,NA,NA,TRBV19,TGTGCCAGTAGTACCGACAGGCTTACACAAGAGACCCAGTACTTC,CASSTDRLTQETQYF
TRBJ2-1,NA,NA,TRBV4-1,TGCGCCAGCAGCGCCACTAGAAGCAATGAGCAGTTCTTC,CASSATRSNEQFF
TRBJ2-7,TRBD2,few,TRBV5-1,TGCGCCAGCAGCACTTCCCTTCCGGGAGGGTTCGAGCAGTACTTC,CASSTSLPGGFEQYF
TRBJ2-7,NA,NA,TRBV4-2,TGTGCCAGCAGCCCAGGCGGGACGGAAGAGCAGTACTTC,CASSPGGTEEQYF
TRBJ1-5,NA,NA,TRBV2,TGTGCCAGCTGTTCGACAGATAGCAATCAGCCCCAGCATTTT,CASCSTDSNQPQHF
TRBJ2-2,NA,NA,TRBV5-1,TGCGCCAGCAGCTTATGGCAGGAGGGCGCCGGGGAGCTGTTTTTT,CASSLWQEGAGELFF
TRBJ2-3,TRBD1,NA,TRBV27,TGTGCCAGCAGTTTAAGCCCGGGACAGAGGAAGTATTTT,CASSLSPGQRKYF
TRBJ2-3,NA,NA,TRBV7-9,TGTGCCAGCAGCTTGTCGTCCGGGGATACGCAGTATTTT,CASSLSSGDTQYF
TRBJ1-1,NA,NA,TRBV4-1,TGCGCCAGCAGCCAAGTGTTTCAGGGCCTGAACACTGAAGCTTTCTTT,CASSQVFQGLNTEAFF
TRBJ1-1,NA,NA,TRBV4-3,TGCGCCAGCAGCCAAGTCGAGGGTCTTACGGCTTTCTTT,CASSQVEGLTAFF
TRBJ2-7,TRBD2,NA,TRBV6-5,TGTGCCAGCAGTTACATGTCTAGCGGTGGCTACGAGCAGTACTTC,CASSYMSSGGYEQYF